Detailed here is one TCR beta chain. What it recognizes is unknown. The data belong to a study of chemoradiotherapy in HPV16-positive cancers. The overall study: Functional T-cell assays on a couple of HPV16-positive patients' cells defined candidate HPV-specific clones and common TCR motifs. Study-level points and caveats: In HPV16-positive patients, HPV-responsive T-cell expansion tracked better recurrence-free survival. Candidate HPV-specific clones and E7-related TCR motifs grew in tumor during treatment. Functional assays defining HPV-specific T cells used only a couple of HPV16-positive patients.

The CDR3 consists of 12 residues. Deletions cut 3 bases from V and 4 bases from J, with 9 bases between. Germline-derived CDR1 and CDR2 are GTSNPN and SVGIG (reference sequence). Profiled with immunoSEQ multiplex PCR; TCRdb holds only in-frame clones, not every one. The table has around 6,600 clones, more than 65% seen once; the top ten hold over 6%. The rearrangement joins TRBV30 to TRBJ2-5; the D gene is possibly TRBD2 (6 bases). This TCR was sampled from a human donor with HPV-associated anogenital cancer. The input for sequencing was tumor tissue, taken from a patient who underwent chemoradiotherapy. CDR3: CAWSYGGETQYF. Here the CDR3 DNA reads TGTGCCTGGAGCTACGGGGGAGAGACCCAGTACTTC.